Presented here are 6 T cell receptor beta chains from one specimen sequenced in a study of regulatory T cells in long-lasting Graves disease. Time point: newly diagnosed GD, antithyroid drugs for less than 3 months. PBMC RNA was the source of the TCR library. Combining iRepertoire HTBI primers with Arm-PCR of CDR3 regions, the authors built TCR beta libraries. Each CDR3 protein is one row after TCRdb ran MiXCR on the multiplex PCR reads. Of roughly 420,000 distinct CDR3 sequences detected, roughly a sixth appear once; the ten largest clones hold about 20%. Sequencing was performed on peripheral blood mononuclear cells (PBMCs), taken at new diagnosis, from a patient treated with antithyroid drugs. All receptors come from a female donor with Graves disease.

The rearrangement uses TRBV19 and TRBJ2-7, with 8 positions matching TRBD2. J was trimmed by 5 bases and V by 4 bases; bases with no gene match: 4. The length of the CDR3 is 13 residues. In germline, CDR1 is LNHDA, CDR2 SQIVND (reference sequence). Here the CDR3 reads CASSKTSGHEQYF. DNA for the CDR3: TGTGCCAGTAGTAAAACTAGCGGCCACGAGCAGTACTTC.

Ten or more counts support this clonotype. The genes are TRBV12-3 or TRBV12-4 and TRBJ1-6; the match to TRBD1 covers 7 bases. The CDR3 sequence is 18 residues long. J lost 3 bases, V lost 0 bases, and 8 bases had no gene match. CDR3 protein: CASSLAAQGVLYNSPLHF. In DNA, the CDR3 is TGTGCCAGCAGTTTAGCGGCGCAGGGGGTACTCTATAATTCACCCCTCCACTTT.

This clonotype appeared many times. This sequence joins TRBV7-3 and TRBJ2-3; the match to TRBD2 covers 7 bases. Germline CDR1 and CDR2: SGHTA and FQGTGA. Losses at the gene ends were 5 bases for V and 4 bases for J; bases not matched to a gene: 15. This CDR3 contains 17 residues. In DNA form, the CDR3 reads TGTGCCAGCAGCCCCTCTTTGGGCGGGAGATTAGCAGATACGCAGTATTTT. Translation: CASSPSLGGRLADTQYF. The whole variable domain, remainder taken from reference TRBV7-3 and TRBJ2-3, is GAGVSQTPSNKVTEKGKYVELRCDPISGHTALYWYRQSLGQGPEFLIYFQGTGAADDSGLPNDRFFAVRPEGSVSTLKIQRTERGDSAVYLCASSPSLGGRLADTQYFGPGTRLTVL.

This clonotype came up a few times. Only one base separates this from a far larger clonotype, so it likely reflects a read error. In nucleotides, the CDR3 is TGTGCCAGCAGCAACCAAAGACAGGGGCGCGCCTCACCCCTCCACTTT. The encoded protein is CASSNQRQGRASPLHF. V usage is TRBV3-1 and J usage is TRBJ1-6; 8 bases fit TRBD1. After removal of 5 bases from V and 10 bases from J, the junction contained 13 bases not matched to a gene. The CDR3 has 16 residues. CDR1 is LGHDT and CDR2 is YNNKEL in the germline V gene (reference sequence). The entire variable domain, with the rest obtained from reference TRBV3-1 and TRBJ1-6, is as follows: DTAVSQTPKYLVTQMGNDKSIKCEQNLGHDTMYWYKQDSKKFLKIMFSYNNKELIINETVPNRFSPKSPDKAHLNLHINSLELGDSAVYFCASSNQRQGRASPLHFGNGTRLTVT.

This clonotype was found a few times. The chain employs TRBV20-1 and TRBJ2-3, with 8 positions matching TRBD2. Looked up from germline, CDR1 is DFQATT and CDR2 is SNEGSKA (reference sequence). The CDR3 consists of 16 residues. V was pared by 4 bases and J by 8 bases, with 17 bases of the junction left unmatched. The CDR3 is CSATASGGEFLVTQYF. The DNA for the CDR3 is TGCAGTGCTACGGCTTCCGGGGGGGAATTTCTGGTTACGCAGTATTTT.

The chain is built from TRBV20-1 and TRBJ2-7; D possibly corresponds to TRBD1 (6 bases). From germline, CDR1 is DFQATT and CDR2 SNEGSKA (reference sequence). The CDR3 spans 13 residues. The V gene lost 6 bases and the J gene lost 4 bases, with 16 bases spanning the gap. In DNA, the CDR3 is TGCAGTGCCCCCCCCAGGGGTGTTTACGAGCAGTACTTC. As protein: CSAPPRGVYEQYF.